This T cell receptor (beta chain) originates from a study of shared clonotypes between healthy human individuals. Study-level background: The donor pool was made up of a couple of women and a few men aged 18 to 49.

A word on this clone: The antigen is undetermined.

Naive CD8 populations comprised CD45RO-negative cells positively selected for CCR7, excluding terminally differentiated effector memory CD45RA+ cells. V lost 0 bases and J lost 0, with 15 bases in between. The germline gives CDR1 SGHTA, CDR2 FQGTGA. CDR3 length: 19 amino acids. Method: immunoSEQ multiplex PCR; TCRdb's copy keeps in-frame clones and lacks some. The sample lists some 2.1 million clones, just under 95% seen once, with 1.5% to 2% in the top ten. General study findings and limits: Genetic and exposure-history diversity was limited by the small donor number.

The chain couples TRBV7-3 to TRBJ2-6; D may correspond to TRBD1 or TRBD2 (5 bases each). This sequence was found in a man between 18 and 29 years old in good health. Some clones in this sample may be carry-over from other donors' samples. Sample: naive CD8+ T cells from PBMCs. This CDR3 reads CASSLTPGRLGSGANVLTF. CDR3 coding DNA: TGTGCCAGCAGCTTAACACCGGGACGGCTCGGCTCTGGGGCCAACGTCCTGACTTTC.